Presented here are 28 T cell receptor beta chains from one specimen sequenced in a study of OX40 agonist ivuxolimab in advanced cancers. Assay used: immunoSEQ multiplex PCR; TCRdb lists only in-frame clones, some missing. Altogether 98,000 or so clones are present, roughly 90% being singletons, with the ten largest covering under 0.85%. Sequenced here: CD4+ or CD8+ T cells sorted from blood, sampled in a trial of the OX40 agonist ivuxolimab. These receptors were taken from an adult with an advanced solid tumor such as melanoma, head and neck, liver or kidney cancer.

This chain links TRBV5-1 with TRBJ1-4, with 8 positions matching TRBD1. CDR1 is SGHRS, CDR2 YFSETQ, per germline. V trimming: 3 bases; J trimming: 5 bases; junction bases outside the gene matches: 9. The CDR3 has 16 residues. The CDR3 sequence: CASSSGQGPPNEKLFF. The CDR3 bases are TGCGCCAGCAGCTCAGGACAGGGCCCACCCAATGAAAAACTGTTTTTT.

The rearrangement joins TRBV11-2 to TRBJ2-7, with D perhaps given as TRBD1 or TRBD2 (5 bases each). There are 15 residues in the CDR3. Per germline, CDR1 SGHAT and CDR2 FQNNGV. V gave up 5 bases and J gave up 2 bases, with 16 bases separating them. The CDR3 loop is CASSTRDGTAYEQYF. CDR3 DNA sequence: TGTGCCAGCAGCACCCGGGACGGTACAGCCTACGAGCAGTACTTC.

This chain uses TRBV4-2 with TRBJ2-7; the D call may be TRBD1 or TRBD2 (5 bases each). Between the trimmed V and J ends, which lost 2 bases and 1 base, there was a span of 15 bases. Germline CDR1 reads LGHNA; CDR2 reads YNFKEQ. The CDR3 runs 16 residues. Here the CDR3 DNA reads TGTGCCAGCAGCCAACCAGGGAGTTCTGCATCCTACGAGCAGTACTTC. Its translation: CASSQPGSSASYEQYF.

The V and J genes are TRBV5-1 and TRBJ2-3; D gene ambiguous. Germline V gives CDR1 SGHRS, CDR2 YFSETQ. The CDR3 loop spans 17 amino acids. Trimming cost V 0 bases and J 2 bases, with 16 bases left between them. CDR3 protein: CASSLAPVGSTTDTQYF. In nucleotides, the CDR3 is TGCGCCAGCAGCTTGGCCCCGGTTGGCTCAACCACAGATACGCAGTATTTT.

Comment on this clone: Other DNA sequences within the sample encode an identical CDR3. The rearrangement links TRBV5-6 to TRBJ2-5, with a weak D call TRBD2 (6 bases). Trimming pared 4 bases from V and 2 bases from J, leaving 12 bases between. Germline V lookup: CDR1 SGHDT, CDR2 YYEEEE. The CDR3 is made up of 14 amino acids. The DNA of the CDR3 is TGTGCCAGCAGCCCCTGGGGACTTCAAGAGACCCAGTACTTC. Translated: CASSPWGLQETQYF.

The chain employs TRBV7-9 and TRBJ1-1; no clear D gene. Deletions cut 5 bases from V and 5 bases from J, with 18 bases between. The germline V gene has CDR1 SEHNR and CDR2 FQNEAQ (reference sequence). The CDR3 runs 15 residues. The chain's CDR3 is CASSPIGPTRTEAFF. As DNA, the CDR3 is TGTGCCAGCAGCCCAATCGGACCGACGAGGACTGAAGCTTTCTTT.

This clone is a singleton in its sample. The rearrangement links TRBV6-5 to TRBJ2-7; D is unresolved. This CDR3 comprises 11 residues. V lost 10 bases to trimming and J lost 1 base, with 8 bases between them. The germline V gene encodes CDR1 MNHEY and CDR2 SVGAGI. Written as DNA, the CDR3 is TGTGCCACCTCACAGTCCTACGAGCAGTACTTC. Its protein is CATSQSYEQYF.

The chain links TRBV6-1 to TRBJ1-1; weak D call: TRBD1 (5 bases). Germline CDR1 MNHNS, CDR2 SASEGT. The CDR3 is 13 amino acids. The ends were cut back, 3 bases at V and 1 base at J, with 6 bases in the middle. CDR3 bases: TGTGCCAGCAGTGAGGGGGGGAACACTGAAGCTTTCTTT. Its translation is CASSEGGNTEAFF.

This CDR3 is CASSYSRGTQPFF. The CDR3 region has the DNA TGTGCCAGCAGTTACTCTAGGGGGACGCAGCCGTTCTTC. This sequence joins TRBV6-5 and TRBJ2-1; D is perhaps TRBD1 (6 bases). With 0 bases removed from V and 15 bases from J, the gap between germline ends came to 15 bases. Looked up from germline, CDR1 is MNHEY and CDR2 is SVGAGI. This CDR3 contains 13 residues.

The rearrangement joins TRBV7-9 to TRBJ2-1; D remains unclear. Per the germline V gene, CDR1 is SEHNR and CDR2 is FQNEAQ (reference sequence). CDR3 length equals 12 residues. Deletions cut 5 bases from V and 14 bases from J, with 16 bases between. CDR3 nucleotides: TGTGCCAGCAGCCCCACGGGTCGCGTGGAGTTCTTC. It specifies CASSPTGRVEFF.

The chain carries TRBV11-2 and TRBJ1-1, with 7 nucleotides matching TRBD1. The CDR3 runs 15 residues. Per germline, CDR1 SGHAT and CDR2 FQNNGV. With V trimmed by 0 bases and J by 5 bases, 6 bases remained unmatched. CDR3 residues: CASSLDADRATEAFF. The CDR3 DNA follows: TGTGCCAGCAGCTTAGATGCAGACAGGGCTACTGAAGCTTTCTTT.

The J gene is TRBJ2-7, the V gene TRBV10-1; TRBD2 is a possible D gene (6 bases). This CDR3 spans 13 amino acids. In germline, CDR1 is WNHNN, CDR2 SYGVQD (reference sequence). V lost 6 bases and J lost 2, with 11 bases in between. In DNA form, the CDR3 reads TGCGCCAGCAGCCCACGGGGGACCTACGAGCAGTACTTC. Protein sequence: CASSPRGTYEQYF.

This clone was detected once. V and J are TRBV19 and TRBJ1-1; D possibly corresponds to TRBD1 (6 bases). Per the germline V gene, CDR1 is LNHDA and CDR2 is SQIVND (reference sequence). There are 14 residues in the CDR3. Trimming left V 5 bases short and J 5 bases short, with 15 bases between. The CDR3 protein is CASSPPWGATEAFF. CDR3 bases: TGTGCCAGTAGTCCCCCGTGGGGGGCGACTGAAGCTTTCTTT.

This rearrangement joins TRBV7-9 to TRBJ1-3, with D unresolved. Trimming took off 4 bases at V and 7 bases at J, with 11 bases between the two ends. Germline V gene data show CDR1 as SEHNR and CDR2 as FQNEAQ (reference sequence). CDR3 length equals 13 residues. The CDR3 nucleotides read TGTGCCAGCAGCTCCTATGGCGCGAACACCATATATTTT. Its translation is CASSSYGANTIYF. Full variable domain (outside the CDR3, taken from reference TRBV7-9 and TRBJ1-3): DTGVSQNPRHKITKRGQNVTFRCDPISEHNRLYWYRQTLGQGPEFLTYFQNEAQLEKSRLLSDRFSAERPKGSFSTLEIQRTEQGDSAMYLCASSSYGANTIYFGEGSWLTVV.

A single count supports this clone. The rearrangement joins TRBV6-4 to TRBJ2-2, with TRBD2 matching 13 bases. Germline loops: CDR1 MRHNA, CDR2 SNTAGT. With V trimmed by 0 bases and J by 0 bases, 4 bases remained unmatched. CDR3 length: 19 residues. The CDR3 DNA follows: TGTGCCAGCAGTGACTCGACTAGCGGGGGGTACCCGAACACCGGGGAGCTGTTTTTT. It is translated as CASSDSTSGGYPNTGELFF.

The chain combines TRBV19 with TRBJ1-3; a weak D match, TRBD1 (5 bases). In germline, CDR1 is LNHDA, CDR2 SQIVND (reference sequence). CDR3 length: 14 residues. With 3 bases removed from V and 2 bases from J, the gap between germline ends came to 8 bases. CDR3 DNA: TGTGCCAGTAGTATGTTCAGGGCTGGAAACACCATATATTTT. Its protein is CASSMFRAGNTIYF. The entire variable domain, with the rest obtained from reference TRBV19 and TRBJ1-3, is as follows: DGGITQSPKYLFRKEGQNVTLSCEQNLNHDAMYWYRQDPGQGLRLIYYSQIVNDFQKGDIAEGYSVSREKKESFPLTVTSAQKNPTAFYLCASSMFRAGNTIYFGEGSWLTVV.

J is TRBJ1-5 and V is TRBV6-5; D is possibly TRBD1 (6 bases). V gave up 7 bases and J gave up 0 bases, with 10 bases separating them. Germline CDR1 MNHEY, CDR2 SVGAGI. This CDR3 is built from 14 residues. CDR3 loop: CASKKDSSNQPQHF. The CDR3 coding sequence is TGTGCCAGCAAGAAGGACAGTAGCAATCAGCCCCAGCATTTT.

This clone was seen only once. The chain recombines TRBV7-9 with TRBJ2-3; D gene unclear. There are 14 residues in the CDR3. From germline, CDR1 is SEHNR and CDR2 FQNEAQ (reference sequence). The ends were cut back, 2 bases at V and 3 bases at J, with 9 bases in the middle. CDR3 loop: CASSLKEWTDTQYF. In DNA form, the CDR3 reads TGTGCCAGCAGCTTAAAGGAGTGGACAGATACGCAGTATTTT.

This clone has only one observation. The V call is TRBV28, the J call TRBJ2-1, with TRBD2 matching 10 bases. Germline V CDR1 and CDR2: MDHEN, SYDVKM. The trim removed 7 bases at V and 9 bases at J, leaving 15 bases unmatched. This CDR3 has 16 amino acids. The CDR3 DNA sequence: TGTGCCAGCACAAATTTAGGGGGACTAGCGCCCATTGAGCAGTTCTTC. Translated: CASTNLGGLAPIEQFF.

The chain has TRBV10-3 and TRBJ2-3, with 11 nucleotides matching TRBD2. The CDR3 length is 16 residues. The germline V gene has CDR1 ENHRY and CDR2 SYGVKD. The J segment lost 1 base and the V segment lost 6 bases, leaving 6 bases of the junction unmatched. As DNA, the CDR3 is TGTGCCATCAGGCTTAGCGGGAGGGACGGCACAGATACGCAGTATTTT. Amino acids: CAIRLSGRDGTDTQYF.

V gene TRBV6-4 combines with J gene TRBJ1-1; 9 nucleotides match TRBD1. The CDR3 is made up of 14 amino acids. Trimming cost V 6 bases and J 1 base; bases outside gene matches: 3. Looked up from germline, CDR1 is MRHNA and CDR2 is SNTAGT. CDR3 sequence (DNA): TGTGCCAGCAGAGGGACAGGGCGGAACACTGAAGCTTTCTTT. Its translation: CASRGTGRNTEAFF.

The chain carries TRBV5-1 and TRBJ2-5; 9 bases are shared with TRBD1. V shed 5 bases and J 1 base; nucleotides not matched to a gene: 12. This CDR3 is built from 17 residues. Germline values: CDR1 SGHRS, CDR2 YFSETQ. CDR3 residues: CASSSWDRVNFQETQYF. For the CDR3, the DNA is TGCGCCAGCAGTTCCTGGGACAGGGTGAATTTCCAAGAGACCCAGTACTTC.

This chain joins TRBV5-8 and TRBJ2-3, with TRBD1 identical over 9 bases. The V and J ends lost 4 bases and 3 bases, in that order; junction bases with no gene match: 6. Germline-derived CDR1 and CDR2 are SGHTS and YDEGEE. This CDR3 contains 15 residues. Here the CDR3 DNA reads TGTGCCAGCAGCCCCCCGGGACAGGGTACAGATACGCAGTATTTT. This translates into CASSPPGQGTDTQYF.

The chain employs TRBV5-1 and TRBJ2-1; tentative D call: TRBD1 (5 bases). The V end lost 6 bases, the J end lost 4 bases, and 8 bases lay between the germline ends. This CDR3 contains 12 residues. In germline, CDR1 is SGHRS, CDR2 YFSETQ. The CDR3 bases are TGCGCCAGCACGACAGAATACAATGAGCAGTTCTTC. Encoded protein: CASTTEYNEQFF. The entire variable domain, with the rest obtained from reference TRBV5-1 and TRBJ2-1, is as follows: KAGVTQTPRYLIKTRGQQVTLSCSPISGHRSVSWYQQTPGQGLQFLFEYFSETQRNKGNFPGRFSGRQFSNSRSEMNVSTLELGDSALYLCASTTEYNEQFFGPGTRLTVL.

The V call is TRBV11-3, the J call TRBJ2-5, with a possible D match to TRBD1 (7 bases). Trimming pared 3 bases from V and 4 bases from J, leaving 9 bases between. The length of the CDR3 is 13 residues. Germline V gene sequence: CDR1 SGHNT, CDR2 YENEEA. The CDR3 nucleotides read TGTGCCAGCAGCTTTCAGGGGGGAGAGACCCAGTACTTC. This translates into CASSFQGGETQYF.

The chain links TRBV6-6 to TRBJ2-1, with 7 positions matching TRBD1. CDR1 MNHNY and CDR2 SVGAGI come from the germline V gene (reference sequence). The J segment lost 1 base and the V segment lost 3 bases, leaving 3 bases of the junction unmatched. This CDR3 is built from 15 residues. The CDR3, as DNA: TGTGCCAGCAGTTATCGGGACAGTTCCTACAATGAGCAGTTCTTC. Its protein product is CASSYRDSSYNEQFF.

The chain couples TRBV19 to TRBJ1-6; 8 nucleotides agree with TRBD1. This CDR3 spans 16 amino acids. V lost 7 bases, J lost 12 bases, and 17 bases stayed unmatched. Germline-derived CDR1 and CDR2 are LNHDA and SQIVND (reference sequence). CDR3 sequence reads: CASIAGGGQGLQPLHF. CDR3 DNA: TGTGCCAGTATCGCGGGGGGCGGACAGGGCCTTCAACCCCTCCACTTT.

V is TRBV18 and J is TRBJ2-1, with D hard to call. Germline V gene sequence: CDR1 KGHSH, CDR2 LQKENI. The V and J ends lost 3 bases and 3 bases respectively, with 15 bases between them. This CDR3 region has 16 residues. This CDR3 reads CASSPFGQADYNEQFF. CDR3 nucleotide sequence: TGTGCCAGCTCACCGTTTGGGCAGGCGGACTACAATGAGCAGTTCTTC.